The 2 T cell receptor beta chains presented below share a single source sample, sequenced in a study of T cell repertoires in cytomegalovirus infection. Each CDR3 protein is one row after TCRdb ran MiXCR on the reads. The table has 450,000 to 650,000 distinct CDR3 sequences, 40% seen once. No antigen has been identified for these receptors. The sequencing here drew on cultured PBMCs, taken from culture after CMV antigen stimulation. Every receptor here comes from a human donor in good health (CMV status not recorded). Some clones in this sample may be carry-over from other donors' samples.

This chain links TRBV7-2 with TRBJ2-5; D not resolved. Germline CDR1 SGHTA, CDR2 FQGNSA. The V and J ends lost 5 bases and 5 bases respectively, with 18 bases between them. This CDR3 comprises 15 residues. The chain's CDR3 is CASSLGGPEAETQYF. CDR3 coding DNA: TGTGCCAGCAGCCTCGGTGGCCCGGAAGCCGAGACCCAGTACTTC.

This clonotype has a handful of counts. The V call is TRBV6-2 or TRBV6-3, the J call TRBJ2-3, with D possibly being TRBD2 (7 bases). The CDR3 totals 14 residues. The germline V and J ends were trimmed by 10 bases and 7 bases, with 21 bases remaining between them. Germline loops: CDR1 MNHEY, CDR2 SVGEGT. CDR3 coding DNA: TGTGCCACCGCCCTCGGGGGGCCGATGAATACGCAGTATTTT. It translates to CATALGGPMNTQYF.